A selection of T cell receptor beta chains follows, all from one sample in a study of monozygotic twins with inflammatory bowel disease. TCRdb re-called the 5' RACE reads; every CDR3 protein appears as one record, without DNA. The sample holds about 160,000 distinct CDR3 sequences. The sequenced sample consisted of blood. These receptors were obtained from a human donor with ulcerative colitis or Crohn's disease, or a healthy co-twin of an affected twin (not recorded which). Each CDR3 is given with its conserved first and last residue.

>TRBJ2-5|17|TRBV9
CASSVGLAGEYQETQYF
>TRBJ2-7|15|TRBV9
CASSVATGGFYKQYF
>TRBJ1-2|13|TRBV5-5
CASSSDRVFGYTF
>TRBJ2-5|12|TRBV7-9
CASSYSKETQYF
>TRBJ1-4|16|TRBV4-1
CASSQAAGTTNEKLFF
>TRBJ2-2|14|TRBV7-2
CASRQWSNTGELFF
>TRBJ1-5|18|TRBV19
CASRRGQGAMGSNQPQHF
>TRBJ1-2|15|TRBV7-9
CASSLLDGEGQGYTF
>TRBJ1-1|13|TRBV20-1
CSGFRDGNTEAFF
>TRBJ2-5|16|TRBV5-8
CASSLKMTGGLETQYF
>TRBJ2-3|14|TRBV9
CASSIAGSSGTQYF
>TRBJ2-4|14|TRBV5-1
CASRGEGSRVFEYF
>TRBJ2-3|12|TRBV6-1
CASSPGSDTQYF
>TRBJ2-1|16|TRBV27
CASSLGLAGGPNEQFF
>TRBJ1-1|14|TRBV6-1
CASSVGQENTEAFF
>TRBJ2-2|18|TRBV18
CASSPSTSGKTNTGELFF
>TRBJ1-5|16|TRBV20-1
CSARFPTGEANQPQHF
>TRBJ2-3|15|TRBV20-1
CSASLQGLSTDTQYF
>TRBJ2-7|12|TRBV20-1
CSAMDLTYEQYF
>TRBJ2-6|20|TRBV6-2/TRBV6-3
CASSTLPTGSLVGGANVLTF
>TRBJ2-2|14|TRBV7-3
CASSPSANTGELFF
>TRBJ1-5|13|TRBV11-1
CASSSQRNQPQHF
>TRBJ2-7|12|TRBV7-2
CASSFIGSEQYF
>TRBJ2-3|15|TRBV9
CASTTSGRGTDTQYF
>TRBJ2-1|13|TRBV5-1
CASSLDRVNEQFF
>TRBJ1-2|15|TRBV27
CASSSPGQGFYGYTF
>TRBJ2-7|13|TRBV27
CASSPGQAYEQYF
>TRBJ2-7|17|TRBV7-2
CASSLGGGRRAPYEQYF
>TRBJ2-5|14|TRBV5-1
CASSTSGAQETQYF
>TRBJ1-1|15|TRBV5-5
CASSSFTGAGTEAFF
>TRBJ2-1|16|TRBV3-1
CASSLPTGESYNEQFF
>TRBJ2-3|18|TRBV4-2
CASSQTPLASGGQDTQYF
>TRBJ2-5|15|TRBV28
CASSLNLAGVETQYF
>TRBJ1-3|16|TRBV18
CASSPNLGTSGNTIYF
>TRBJ2-1|15|TRBV20-1
CSALGSASGYNEQFF
>TRBJ2-1|14|TRBV29-1
CSVATILLRNEQFF
>TRBJ2-3|13|TRBV28
CASSFGDPDTQYF
>TRBJ1-1|12|TRBV20-1
CSAGQKNTEAFF
>TRBJ2-3|18|TRBV11-2
CASSLVAQSSASTDTQYF
>TRBJ1-6|14|TRBV28
CASSRESYNSPLHF
>TRBJ2-6|15|TRBV6-1
CAVDSDMTGANVLTF
>TRBJ2-7|15|TRBV28
CASRKGAIQHYEQYF
>TRBJ2-3|12|TRBV7-6
CASSFLRDTQYF
>TRBJ1-5|13|TRBV20-1
CSASPIGYQPQHF
>TRBJ1-1|15|TRBV20-1
CSARGGWGMGTEAFF